The next 8 T cell receptor beta chains were all read from a single sample in a study of cytomegalovirus exposure and HLA in healthy donors. The study ran its PCR with 60 Vbeta and 13 Jbeta primers. Libraries were prepared by immunoSEQ multiplex PCR; TCRdb keeps only in-frame clonotypes and omits some of them. The sample yields 150,000 to 200,000 clones, around three quarters seen once. The specimen sequenced was PBMCs. These receptors all come from a woman in her 30s in good health and CMV-seropositive.

CDR3 nucleotide sequence: TGTGCCAGCAGTTACTCAGGGGGAACAGGCTACACCTTC. Amino acids: CASSYSGGTGYTF. The chain links TRBV6-5 to TRBJ1-2, with D maybe TRBD1 (6 bases). V lost 0 bases and J lost 8, with 10 bases in between. Germline CDR1 reads MNHEY; CDR2 reads SVGAGI. The CDR3 spans 13 residues.

The chain joins TRBV29-1 to TRBJ2-7, with unresolved D. V gave up 7 bases and J gave up 0 bases, with 13 bases separating them. The CDR3 totals 13 residues. Looked up from germline, CDR1 is SQVTM and CDR2 is ANQGSEA. CDR3 DNA: TGCAGCGCCCTCCAACAGAGCTCCTACGAGCAGTACTTC. Protein: CSALQQSSYEQYF.

This chain joins TRBV15 and TRBJ2-7, with TRBD2 as a possible D gene (6 bases). Deletions cut 1 base from V and 0 bases from J, with 10 bases between. CDR3 length: 15 amino acids. The germline V gene has CDR1 LNHNV and CDR2 YYDKDF (reference sequence). The CDR3 bases are TGTGCCACCAGCAGAGGCGGGACCGCCTCCTACGAGCAGTACTTC. The encoded protein is CATSRGGTASYEQYF.

The CDR3 region has the DNA TGTGCCAGCAGGGAACAGGGCTTCTATGGCTACACCTTC. As protein: CASREQGFYGYTF. This chain uses TRBV6-5 with TRBJ1-2; a possible D gene is TRBD1 (6 bases). This CDR3 is 13 amino acids long. V was trimmed by 6 bases and J by 4 bases, leaving 12 bases between them. Germline V gene lookup returns CDR1 MNHEY and CDR2 SVGAGI.

The chain employs TRBV27 and TRBJ1-1; 11 bases fit TRBD1. The V gene end was trimmed by 6 bases and the J gene end by 4 bases; junction bases not matched to a gene: 4. The CDR3 is made up of 14 amino acids. Germline loops: CDR1 MNHEY, CDR2 SMNVEV (reference sequence). The DNA for the CDR3 is TGTGCCAGCAGCCGGACAGGGGGCCTCACTGAAGCTTTCTTT. This encodes CASSRTGGLTEAFF.

J is TRBJ2-1 and V is TRBV2, with TRBD2 matching 15 bases. CDR3 length: 19 amino acids. With 6 bases clipped from V and 3 bases from J, the junction kept 12 bases outside the gene matches. In germline, CDR1 is SNHLY, CDR2 FYNNEI. CDR3 nucleotides: TGTGCCAGCAGGGGACCCGGGACTAGCGGGAGGCCCTACTACAATGAGCAGTTCTTC. This encodes CASRGPGTSGRPYYNEQFF.

The V and J genes are TRBV5-1 and TRBJ1-1; 7 bases are a match to TRBD1. Trimming took 2 bases from V and 6 from J; bases not matched to a gene: 10. CDR3 size: 15 residues. Germline V CDR1 and CDR2: SGHRS, YFSETQ. The CDR3 nucleotides read TGCGCCAGCAGCTTACAGGGGTTTAAATCCGCTGAAGCTTTCTTT. Translated, it gives CASSLQGFKSAEAFF.

The chain joins TRBV19 to TRBJ1-5; unclear D gene. CDR3 length: 16 residues. The germline V gene encodes CDR1 LNHDA and CDR2 SQIVND (reference sequence). Trimming removed 0 bases at V and 2 bases at J, with 11 bases between. The CDR3 region is CASSIDPVFGNQPQHF. The CDR3 DNA reads TGTGCCAGTAGTATAGACCCCGTATTCGGCAATCAGCCCCAGCATTTT.